The rows below give T cell receptor beta chains drawn from one sample of a study of blood T cell repertoires in COVID-19. The repertoire was sequenced with immunoSEQ multiplex PCR; TCRdb's copy has only in-frame clones and lacks some. The sample has about 160,000 clones, approximately 84% seen once. Sequenced input: peripheral blood. Every receptor here comes from a woman of 80 years or more with acute or convalescent COVID-19. Both conserved end residues are part of each CDR3. The D gene is left open where the match is weak. A row's size may be missing; if present it is once, few, many or a size class.

abundance: -
len: 14
v_gene: TRBV9
j_gene: TRBJ2-7
d_gene: -
CDR3nt: TGTGCCAGCAGCGGCGGAGGGGACTCCTACGAGCAGTACTTC
CDR3aa: CASSGGGDSYEQYF

abundance: many
len: 12
v_gene: TRBV29-1
j_gene: TRBJ2-5
d_gene: -
CDR3nt: TGCAGCGTGTCTTCAGGGGAAGAGACCCAGTACTTC
CDR3aa: CSVSSGEETQYF

abundance: -
len: 12
v_gene: TRBV30
j_gene: TRBJ2-7
d_gene: TRBD1
CDR3nt: TGTGCCTGGAATCAGGGGGCGGGCGAGCAGTACTTC
CDR3aa: CAWNQGAGEQYF

abundance: -
len: 14
v_gene: TRBV6-5
j_gene: TRBJ1-3
d_gene: -
CDR3nt: TGTGCCAGCAGCCCCCCAGGAAGTGGAAACACCATATATTTT
CDR3aa: CASSPPGSGNTIYF

abundance: -
len: 15
v_gene: TRBV18
j_gene: TRBJ1-2
d_gene: TRBD1
CDR3nt: TGTGCCAGCTCACCACAAGACAGGGTTAACTATGGCTACACCTTC
CDR3aa: CASSPQDRVNYGYTF

abundance: -
len: 18
v_gene: TRBV10-1
j_gene: TRBJ2-3
d_gene: TRBD2
CDR3nt: TGCGCCAGCAGTAATGGGACTAGCGGAGCCACTCTTACAGATACGCAGTATTTT
CDR3aa: CASSNGTSGATLTDTQYF

abundance: once
len: 16
v_gene: TRBV5-1
j_gene: TRBJ2-5
d_gene: TRBD2
CDR3nt: TGCGCCAGCAGCTTGGGTAAGACTAGCGGGAGTGAGACCCAGTACTTC
CDR3aa: CASSLGKTSGSETQYF

abundance: -
len: 16
v_gene: TRBV30
j_gene: TRBJ1-4
d_gene: -
CDR3nt: TGTGCCTGGAGTGCCTTAAGGGGGGGGTTTAATGAAAAACTGTTTTTT
CDR3aa: CAWSALRGGFNEKLFF

abundance: -
len: 12
v_gene: TRBV6-6
j_gene: TRBJ2-5
d_gene: -
CDR3nt: TGTGCCAGCAGGCAGACTCAAGAGACCCAGTACTTC
CDR3aa: CASRQTQETQYF

abundance: -
len: 14
v_gene: TRBV5-1
j_gene: TRBJ2-3
d_gene: TRBD1
CDR3nt: TGCGCCAGCAGCTTGGGGACAGGGTTAGATACGCAGTATTTT
CDR3aa: CASSLGTGLDTQYF

abundance: -
len: 15
v_gene: TRBV5-1
j_gene: TRBJ2-7
d_gene: -
CDR3nt: TGCGCCAGCAGTCGTTCCCCTAGCGTTCCCTACGAGCAGTACTTC
CDR3aa: CASSRSPSVPYEQYF

abundance: -
len: 15
v_gene: TRBV19
j_gene: TRBJ1-4
d_gene: TRBD1
CDR3nt: TGTGCCAGTACTCCCCGGGACAGGGGGCGCGAAAAACTGTTTTTT
CDR3aa: CASTPRDRGREKLFF

abundance: once
len: 13
v_gene: TRBV19
j_gene: TRBJ2-2
d_gene: -
CDR3nt: TGTGCCAGCAGAGGACTGAACACCGGGGAGCTGTTTTTT
CDR3aa: CASRGLNTGELFF

abundance: once
len: 14
v_gene: TRBV18
j_gene: TRBJ2-5
d_gene: TRBD1
CDR3nt: TGTGCCAGCTCACCACCTACAGGGGAAGAGACCCAGTACTTC
CDR3aa: CASSPPTGEETQYF

abundance: few
len: 13
v_gene: TRBV10-3
j_gene: TRBJ1-2
d_gene: -
CDR3nt: TGTGCCATCAGCGGGGACGCCAGGGGTGGCTACACCTTC
CDR3aa: CAISGDARGGYTF

abundance: -
len: 15
v_gene: TRBV19
j_gene: TRBJ2-3
d_gene: TRBD2
CDR3nt: TGTGCCAGTAAGACCGGACTAGCGGGCACAGATACGCAGTATTTT
CDR3aa: CASKTGLAGTDTQYF

abundance: -
len: 17
v_gene: TRBV7-2
j_gene: TRBJ2-7
d_gene: TRBD2
CDR3nt: TGTGCCAGCAGCTTGGGGACGCTAGCGGGAATAATCTACGAGCAGTACTTC
CDR3aa: CASSLGTLAGIIYEQYF

abundance: -
len: 14
v_gene: TRBV2
j_gene: TRBJ1-5
d_gene: -
CDR3nt: TGTGCCAGCAGGACACAGGGACCAAATCAGCCCCAGCATTTT
CDR3aa: CASRTQGPNQPQHF

abundance: -
len: 16
v_gene: TRBV6-1
j_gene: TRBJ2-1
d_gene: -
CDR3nt: TGTGCCAGCAGTGAATTTGTAGACAGCTCCTACAATGAGCAGTTCTTC
CDR3aa: CASSEFVDSSYNEQFF

abundance: -
len: 16
v_gene: TRBV7-9
j_gene: TRBJ2-7
d_gene: -
CDR3nt: TGTGCCAGCAGCTTAGCGCTTACAGGGACCGGGGACGAGCAGTACTTC
CDR3aa: CASSLALTGTGDEQYF

abundance: few
len: 16
v_gene: TRBV4-2
j_gene: TRBJ2-3
d_gene: TRBD2
CDR3nt: TGTGCCAGCAGCCCCCGGGGTAGCGGGAGGGAAAATACGCAGTATTTT
CDR3aa: CASSPRGSGRENTQYF

abundance: -
len: 15
v_gene: TRBV20-1
j_gene: TRBJ1-6
d_gene: TRBD1
CDR3nt: TGCAGTGCTAGTTCCGCCGGGACAGGGAATTCACCCCTCCACTTT
CDR3aa: CSASSAGTGNSPLHF

abundance: once
len: 13
v_gene: TRBV3-1/TRBV3-2
j_gene: TRBJ1-2
d_gene: TRBD1
CDR3nt: TGTGCCAGCAGCCAAGGCGGACAGGGAGATCACACCTTC
CDR3aa: CASSQGGQGDHTF

abundance: -
len: 15
v_gene: TRBV4-1
j_gene: TRBJ1-2
d_gene: -
CDR3nt: TGCGCCAGCAGCCAAGGACAGTCAAGCAACTATGGCTACACCTTC
CDR3aa: CASSQGQSSNYGYTF

abundance: -
len: 16
v_gene: TRBV5-8
j_gene: TRBJ1-6
d_gene: TRBD1
CDR3nt: TGTGCCAGCAGCGGTGGGCCGGGACAGAGGAATTCACCCCTCCACTTT
CDR3aa: CASSGGPGQRNSPLHF

abundance: -
len: 15
v_gene: TRBV27
j_gene: TRBJ2-4
d_gene: TRBD2
CDR3nt: TGTGCCAGCAGTCTGACGGGGGGGGGCAAAAACATTCAGTACTTC
CDR3aa: CASSLTGGGKNIQYF

abundance: -
len: 17
v_gene: TRBV2
j_gene: TRBJ2-1
d_gene: TRBD2
CDR3nt: TGTGCCAGCAGTGATCAGGTCGGGACTAGATTTTTCAATGAGCAGTTCTTC
CDR3aa: CASSDQVGTRFFNEQFF

abundance: -
len: 17
v_gene: TRBV19
j_gene: TRBJ2-2
d_gene: -
CDR3nt: TGTGCCAGTAGTATGCCCGGGTCTAGCAGGAACACCGGGGAGCTGTTTTTT
CDR3aa: CASSMPGSSRNTGELFF

abundance: -
len: 14
v_gene: TRBV6-5
j_gene: TRBJ1-2
d_gene: -
CDR3nt: TGTGCCAGCAGACTCGACAGGTTCGGCGTCGGCTACACCTTC
CDR3aa: CASRLDRFGVGYTF

abundance: once
len: 13
v_gene: TRBV6-5
j_gene: TRBJ1-4
d_gene: TRBD1
CDR3nt: TGTGCCAGTAGGGGGACAGGCGGGAAAAAACTGTTTTTT
CDR3aa: CASRGTGGKKLFF

abundance: -
len: 14
v_gene: TRBV18
j_gene: TRBJ1-1
d_gene: -
CDR3nt: TGTGCCAGCTCACAAACGGGGAGTAACACTGAAGCTTTCTTT
CDR3aa: CASSQTGSNTEAFF

abundance: -
len: 15
v_gene: TRBV6-5
j_gene: TRBJ1-1
d_gene: TRBD1
CDR3nt: TGTGCCAGCAGACGCGGACAGGGGGCTGGGACTGAAGCTTTCTTT
CDR3aa: CASRRGQGAGTEAFF

abundance: -
len: 11
v_gene: TRBV21-1
j_gene: TRBJ1-2
d_gene: -
CDR3nt: TGTGCCAGCTCCAGGGGGGATGGCTACACCTTC
CDR3aa: CASSRGDGYTF

abundance: few
len: 14
v_gene: TRBV6-2/TRBV6-3
j_gene: TRBJ1-5
d_gene: TRBD1
CDR3nt: TGTGCCAGCAGCCTCGGACAGGGACATCAGCCCCAGCATTTT
CDR3aa: CASSLGQGHQPQHF

abundance: -
len: 16
v_gene: TRBV4-3
j_gene: TRBJ2-7
d_gene: TRBD2
CDR3nt: TGCGCCAGCCAAGGACTAGCGGGAGGGCCATGCTACGAGCAGTACTTC
CDR3aa: CASQGLAGGPCYEQYF

abundance: -
len: 14
v_gene: TRBV5-1
j_gene: TRBJ2-3
d_gene: -
CDR3nt: TGCGCCAGCAGCTTGGAAGAAGCTCTCCCGAGGGAGTATTTT
CDR3aa: CASSLEEALPREYF

abundance: -
len: 17
v_gene: TRBV18
j_gene: TRBJ2-2
d_gene: -
CDR3nt: TGTGCCAGCTCACCACCCACAGGGCCCCTTAACACCGGGGAGCTGTTTTTT
CDR3aa: CASSPPTGPLNTGELFF

abundance: -
len: 14
v_gene: TRBV30
j_gene: TRBJ2-6
d_gene: -
CDR3nt: TGTGCCTGGAGTAGGAGCTCTGGGGCCAACGTCCTGACTTTC
CDR3aa: CAWSRSSGANVLTF

abundance: -
len: 18
v_gene: TRBV2
j_gene: TRBJ2-7
d_gene: TRBD1
CDR3nt: TGTGCCAGCAGCCCGGACAGGGGGCTTGCGGGAATCTCCTACGAGCAGTACTTC
CDR3aa: CASSPDRGLAGISYEQYF

abundance: -
len: 16
v_gene: TRBV5-6
j_gene: TRBJ2-3
d_gene: -
CDR3nt: TGTGCCAGCACCCGCTGGGGCGGGAAGGGCACAGATACGCAGTATTTT
CDR3aa: CASTRWGGKGTDTQYF

abundance: -
len: 16
v_gene: TRBV4-1
j_gene: TRBJ2-2
d_gene: -
CDR3nt: TGCGCCAGCAGCCTAATAGGGACTGCGAACACCGGGGAGCTGTTTTTT
CDR3aa: CASSLIGTANTGELFF

abundance: -
len: 12
v_gene: TRBV29-1
j_gene: TRBJ2-5
d_gene: TRBD1
CDR3nt: TGCAGCGTTGTCAGGGGGATGGAGACCCAGTACTTC
CDR3aa: CSVVRGMETQYF

abundance: -
len: 14
v_gene: TRBV5-6
j_gene: TRBJ1-2
d_gene: -
CDR3nt: TGTGCCAGCAGCTTGGGTTTCGGGGTTTTGGGCTACACCTTC
CDR3aa: CASSLGFGVLGYTF

abundance: few
len: 12
v_gene: TRBV29-1
j_gene: TRBJ1-1
d_gene: -
CDR3nt: TGCAGCGCTCGCAGGCCGGGGGCTGAAGCTTTCTTT
CDR3aa: CSARRPGAEAFF

abundance: -
len: 18
v_gene: TRBV3-1/TRBV3-2
j_gene: TRBJ1-1
d_gene: -
CDR3nt: TGTGCCAGCAGCCAATTTGAGATTACGACGGGGGGCGGCACTGAAGCTTTCTTT
CDR3aa: CASSQFEITTGGGTEAFF